This T cell receptor (beta chain) was captured in a study of cytomegalovirus exposure and HLA in healthy donors. The CDR3 extends over 18 amino acids. Trimming took 7 bases from V and 2 from J; bases not matched to a gene: 16. The germline gives CDR1 LGHNT, CDR2 FRNRAP. PCR used 60 Vbeta primers and 13 Jbeta primers. The assay was immunoSEQ multiplex PCR, and TCRdb's table has in-frame clones only and misses some. The sample includes around 190,000 clones, roughly 83% seen only once; the top ten take roughly 1.5%. Note on this clone: The identical CDR3 is also encoded by other nucleotide sequences in the sample.

The TCR was taken from a woman between 45 and 60 years old in good health and CMV-seronegative. The chain links TRBV12-5 to TRBJ2-2; TRBD2 agrees at 7 bases. Sequenced input: PBMCs. The CDR3 DNA is TGTGCTAGTGCCCTGACCTCCCGGACTAGTGGAAACACCGGGGAGCTGTTTTTT. Its protein product is CASALTSRTSGNTGELFF.